Listed below are T cell receptor beta chains from one sample, sequenced in a study of cytotoxic CD8 clonotypes in ibrutinib-treated CLL. Sequenced by immunoSEQ multiplex PCR; TCRdb stores in-frame clones only, minus some. This table has about 69,000 clones, 80% appearing once. This material consisted of PBMCs, taken at disease progression, from a patient treated with ibrutinib. Receptor source: a human donor with chronic lymphocytic leukemia. Both conserved end residues are part of each CDR3. The order of the fields is D gene, J gene, V gene, clone size, CDR3 protein, CDR3 DNA. D genes are given only for firm matches. Clone size, where shown, is once, few, many, or a class for clones that have expanded.

D gene: TRBD1; J gene: TRBJ1-3; V gene: TRBV5-4; clone size: once; CDR3 protein: CASSSGGTGTGNTIYF; CDR3 DNA: TGTGCCAGCAGCTCAGGAGGGACAGGGACTGGAAACACCATATATTTT
D gene: .; J gene: TRBJ2-2; V gene: TRBV28; clone size: .; CDR3 protein: CASSFGRWGRNTGELFF; CDR3 DNA: TGTGCCAGCAGTTTTGGGAGGTGGGGTAGGAACACCGGGGAGCTGTTTTTT
D gene: .; J gene: TRBJ2-7; V gene: TRBV6-5; clone size: .; CDR3 protein: CASRAWGANEQYF; CDR3 DNA: TGTGCCAGCAGAGCGTGGGGGGCCAACGAGCAGTACTTC
D gene: .; J gene: TRBJ2-1; V gene: TRBV5-1; clone size: .; CDR3 protein: CASSSRSGVHEQFF; CDR3 DNA: TGCGCCAGCAGCTCTAGGTCGGGAGTCCATGAGCAGTTCTTC
D gene: .; J gene: TRBJ1-2; V gene: TRBV5-1; clone size: .; CDR3 protein: CASSPGHVGVNGYTF; CDR3 DNA: TGCGCCAGCAGCCCGGGCCACGTGGGAGTGAATGGCTACACCTTC
D gene: TRBD1; J gene: TRBJ2-7; V gene: TRBV2; clone size: .; CDR3 protein: CASSGSGGAYEQYF; CDR3 DNA: TGTGCCAGCAGTGGTTCAGGGGGCGCCTACGAGCAGTACTTC
D gene: .; J gene: TRBJ1-4; V gene: TRBV4-1; clone size: .; CDR3 protein: CASSPFGLEETNEKLFF; CDR3 DNA: TGCGCCAGCAGCCCCTTCGGCCTAGAGGAAACTAATGAAAAACTGTTTTTT
D gene: TRBD1; J gene: TRBJ1-5; V gene: TRBV5-6; clone size: .; CDR3 protein: CASSRGQVGQPQHF; CDR3 DNA: TGTGCCAGCAGCAGAGGACAGGTCGGCCAGCCCCAGCATTTT
D gene: .; J gene: TRBJ2-4; V gene: TRBV4-2; clone size: .; CDR3 protein: CASSQDPYGTNIQYF; CDR3 DNA: TGTGCCAGCAGCCAAGACCCCTATGGGACCAACATTCAGTACTTC
D gene: .; J gene: TRBJ2-3; V gene: TRBV18; clone size: .; CDR3 protein: CASSPGLGVTDTQYF; CDR3 DNA: TGTGCCAGCTCACCGGGCCTCGGAGTGACAGATACGCAGTATTTT
D gene: .; J gene: TRBJ1-1; V gene: TRBV30; clone size: .; CDR3 protein: CAWSVSGPLEAFF; CDR3 DNA: TGTGCCTGGAGTGTATCGGGCCCCCTTGAAGCTTTCTTT
D gene: .; J gene: TRBJ1-2; V gene: TRBV7-9; clone size: few; CDR3 protein: CASSDSSLGYGYTF; CDR3 DNA: TGTGCCAGCAGCGATTCATCGTTGGGCTATGGCTACACCTTC
D gene: .; J gene: TRBJ2-7; V gene: TRBV28; clone size: .; CDR3 protein: CASSLYRRRRGEQYF; CDR3 DNA: TGTGCCAGCAGTTTATACCGGCGCCGGAGGGGCGAGCAGTACTTC
D gene: .; J gene: TRBJ2-5; V gene: TRBV10-3; clone size: .; CDR3 protein: CAISEPRDQETQYF; CDR3 DNA: TGTGCCATCAGTGAGCCCCGGGACCAAGAGACCCAGTACTTC
D gene: .; J gene: TRBJ2-7; V gene: TRBV7-3; clone size: .; CDR3 protein: CASSASPSSTVEQYF; CDR3 DNA: TGTGCCAGCAGCGCCTCTCCATCTTCGACCGTCGAGCAGTACTTC
D gene: .; J gene: TRBJ1-5; V gene: TRBV6-1; clone size: .; CDR3 protein: CASIRQARANQPQHF; CDR3 DNA: TGTGCCAGCATTAGACAGGCTAGGGCAAATCAGCCCCAGCATTTT
D gene: .; J gene: TRBJ2-1; V gene: TRBV10-1; clone size: .; CDR3 protein: CASSERTYNEQFF; CDR3 DNA: TGCGCCAGCAGTGAGCGCACTTACAATGAGCAGTTCTTC
D gene: .; J gene: TRBJ2-7; V gene: TRBV13; clone size: .; CDR3 protein: CASSPHSYEQYF; CDR3 DNA: TGTGCCAGCAGTCCTCACTCCTACGAGCAGTACTTC
D gene: .; J gene: TRBJ2-7; V gene: TRBV6-1; clone size: .; CDR3 protein: CASNWGSYEQYF; CDR3 DNA: TGTGCCAGCAACTGGGGCTCCTACGAGCAGTACTTC
D gene: .; J gene: TRBJ1-2; V gene: TRBV6-5; clone size: .; CDR3 protein: CASSYVGTAFNYGYTF; CDR3 DNA: TGTGCCAGCAGTTACGTCGGGACCGCATTTAACTATGGCTACACCTTC
D gene: .; J gene: TRBJ1-1; V gene: TRBV5-1; clone size: .; CDR3 protein: CASSSQAVKNTEAFF; CDR3 DNA: TGCGCCAGCAGCTCCCAAGCGGTTAAGAACACTGAAGCTTTCTTT
D gene: .; J gene: TRBJ2-1; V gene: TRBV5-1; clone size: .; CDR3 protein: CASSLTTGISPREQFF; CDR3 DNA: TGCGCCAGCAGCTTGACTACCGGGATCTCCCCTCGGGAGCAGTTCTTC
D gene: .; J gene: TRBJ1-5; V gene: TRBV5-1; clone size: .; CDR3 protein: CASHPGWGNQPQHF; CDR3 DNA: TGCGCCAGCCATCCGGGGTGGGGCAATCAGCCCCAGCATTTT
D gene: .; J gene: TRBJ1-1; V gene: TRBV10-1; clone size: .; CDR3 protein: CATTSSGGDTEAFF; CDR3 DNA: TGCGCCACCACCTCTTCGGGGGGGGACACTGAAGCTTTCTTT
D gene: TRBD2; J gene: TRBJ2-7; V gene: TRBV7-2; clone size: .; CDR3 protein: CASSPYTSGSILQYF; CDR3 DNA: TGTGCCAGCAGCCCCTACACTAGCGGGAGCATTTTGCAGTACTTC
D gene: TRBD1; J gene: TRBJ1-5; V gene: TRBV2; clone size: few; CDR3 protein: CASSEGQWNQPQHF; CDR3 DNA: TGTGCCAGCAGTGAGGGACAGTGGAATCAGCCCCAGCATTTT
D gene: .; J gene: TRBJ2-4; V gene: TRBV7-8; clone size: .; CDR3 protein: CASSLPTGWGSKNIQYF; CDR3 DNA: TGTGCCAGCAGCTTACCTACAGGGTGGGGGTCCAAAAACATTCAGTACTTC
D gene: .; J gene: TRBJ2-3; V gene: TRBV11-3; clone size: .; CDR3 protein: CASSLRGRADTQYF; CDR3 DNA: TGTGCCAGCAGCTTAAGGGGTAGGGCAGATACGCAGTATTTT
D gene: .; J gene: TRBJ2-2; V gene: TRBV9; clone size: once; CDR3 protein: CASSVGVESTGELFF; CDR3 DNA: TGTGCCAGCAGCGTAGGCGTAGAAAGCACCGGGGAGCTGTTTTTT
D gene: .; J gene: TRBJ1-4; V gene: TRBV5-8; clone size: few; CDR3 protein: CASSLGPLKLFF; CDR3 DNA: TGTGCCAGCAGCTTGGGACCTCTGAAACTGTTTTTT
D gene: .; J gene: TRBJ2-7; V gene: TRBV19; clone size: once; CDR3 protein: CASGRDTYEQYF; CDR3 DNA: TGTGCCAGTGGCAGGGATACCTACGAGCAGTACTTC
D gene: .; J gene: TRBJ2-7; V gene: TRBV5-4; clone size: .; CDR3 protein: CASSWAGGEEQYF; CDR3 DNA: TGTGCCAGCAGCTGGGCAGGGGGGGAGGAGCAGTACTTC
D gene: .; J gene: TRBJ2-7; V gene: TRBV30; clone size: .; CDR3 protein: CAWSVPGASEQYF; CDR3 DNA: TGTGCCTGGAGTGTCCCGGGAGCCTCCGAGCAGTACTTC
D gene: .; J gene: TRBJ2-7; V gene: TRBV29-1; clone size: .; CDR3 protein: CSVEVTLGEQYF; CDR3 DNA: TGCAGCGTTGAAGTCACCCTGGGTGAGCAGTACTTC
D gene: .; J gene: TRBJ1-5; V gene: TRBV12-2; clone size: .; CDR3 protein: CASRHDRVQPQHF; CDR3 DNA: TGTGCAAGTCGCCATGACAGGGTTCAGCCCCAGCATTTT
D gene: TRBD2; J gene: TRBJ2-7; V gene: TRBV27; clone size: .; CDR3 protein: CASSRAGGSGYEQYF; CDR3 DNA: TGTGCCAGCAGTCGCGCGGGGGGTAGTGGCTACGAGCAGTACTTC
D gene: .; J gene: TRBJ1-2; V gene: TRBV5-1; clone size: .; CDR3 protein: CASSLERGRIGYTF; CDR3 DNA: TGCGCCAGCAGCTTGGAGCGGGGGCGGATTGGCTACACCTTC
D gene: .; J gene: TRBJ1-2; V gene: TRBV25-1; clone size: .; CDR3 protein: CASSESYGYTF; CDR3 DNA: TGTGCCAGCAGTGAATCTTATGGCTACACCTTC
D gene: TRBD1; J gene: TRBJ2-7; V gene: TRBV5-1; clone size: few; CDR3 protein: CASTNGQGSTYEQYF; CDR3 DNA: TGCGCCAGCACCAACGGACAGGGGTCCACCTACGAGCAGTACTTC
D gene: TRBD2; J gene: TRBJ2-7; V gene: TRBV15; clone size: .; CDR3 protein: CATSRVGGGPYEQYF; CDR3 DNA: TGTGCCACCAGCAGAGTCGGCGGGGGGCCCTACGAGCAGTACTTC
D gene: .; J gene: TRBJ2-7; V gene: TRBV6-5; clone size: .; CDR3 protein: CASSYSPRALRYEQYF; CDR3 DNA: TGTGCCAGCAGTTACTCCCCCAGGGCCCTGAGGTACGAGCAGTACTTC
D gene: .; J gene: TRBJ1-2; V gene: TRBV29-1; clone size: .; CDR3 protein: CSVGTVNYGYTF; CDR3 DNA: TGCAGCGTTGGGACGGTGAACTATGGCTACACCTTC
D gene: .; J gene: TRBJ1-6; V gene: TRBV11-2; clone size: .; CDR3 protein: CASSSYNSPLHF; CDR3 DNA: TGTGCCAGCAGCTCCTATAATTCACCCCTCCACTTT
D gene: .; J gene: TRBJ2-6; V gene: TRBV6-5; clone size: .; CDR3 protein: CASHRFGANVLTF; CDR3 DNA: TGTGCCAGTCACCGTTTTGGGGCCAACGTCCTGACTTTC
D gene: .; J gene: TRBJ2-7; V gene: TRBV27; clone size: .; CDR3 protein: CASSLRTGSRGGNYEQYF; CDR3 DNA: TGTGCCAGCAGTCTCCGGACCGGGAGTAGGGGGGGGAACTACGAGCAGTACTTC
D gene: .; J gene: TRBJ1-1; V gene: TRBV4-1; clone size: few; CDR3 protein: CASSRKMNTEAFF; CDR3 DNA: TGCGCCAGCAGCCGCAAGATGAACACTGAAGCTTTCTTT
D gene: .; J gene: TRBJ2-2; V gene: TRBV28; clone size: .; CDR3 protein: CASSLNVNTGELFF; CDR3 DNA: TGTGCCAGCAGTTTAAACGTGAACACCGGGGAGCTGTTTTTT
D gene: .; J gene: TRBJ1-2; V gene: TRBV19; clone size: .; CDR3 protein: CASSTRSQGKLYYGYTF; CDR3 DNA: TGTGCCAGTAGTACCAGATCACAGGGTAAACTTTACTATGGCTACACCTTC
D gene: .; J gene: TRBJ2-7; V gene: TRBV29-1; clone size: .; CDR3 protein: CSVEDLSSEQYF; CDR3 DNA: TGCAGCGTTGAAGATCTGTCGTCCGAGCAGTACTTC
D gene: .; J gene: TRBJ2-7; V gene: TRBV5-6; clone size: once; CDR3 protein: CASSLAGLDISEQYF; CDR3 DNA: TGTGCCAGCAGCTTGGCCGGGCTCGATATCAGCGAGCAGTACTTC
D gene: TRBD1; J gene: TRBJ1-2; V gene: TRBV30; clone size: .; CDR3 protein: CAWSRTGVHGYTF; CDR3 DNA: TGTGCCTGGAGCAGAACAGGGGTCCATGGCTACACCTTC
D gene: .; J gene: TRBJ1-6; V gene: TRBV5-1; clone size: .; CDR3 protein: CASSSDEQGSLHF; CDR3 DNA: TGCGCCAGCAGCTCAGATGAACAGGGATCCCTCCACTTT
D gene: .; J gene: TRBJ1-5; V gene: TRBV19; clone size: few; CDR3 protein: CASSILHLDSNQPQHF; CDR3 DNA: TGTGCCAGTAGTATCTTACACTTAGACAGCAATCAGCCCCAGCATTTT